These T cell receptor beta chains were read from a single sample in a study of blood T cell repertoires in COVID-19. Profiling relied on immunoSEQ multiplex PCR, and the TCRdb table lists in-frame clones only, not all of them. The sample shows roughly 150,000 clones, roughly 80% of them seen only once. The sequencing input was PBMCs or T cells enriched from blood (not recorded which). The origin of the receptors is a young woman who had been exposed to COVID-19. Both conserved end residues are part of each CDR3. The D gene is left open where the match is weak. A clone size is listed for some rows: how often the clone was seen (once, few, many), or a class if it is expanded.

v_call	clone_size	d_call	j_call	cdr3_nt	cdr3_aa
TRBV9	-	-	TRBJ1-2	TGTGCCAGCAGCGTACCAGGTGACTATGGCTACACCTTC	CASSVPGDYGYTF
TRBV24-1	-	-	TRBJ2-3	TGTGCCACCGGAAACGGGGGAACAGATACGCAGTATTTT	CATGNGGTDTQYF
TRBV18	-	-	TRBJ1-2	TGTGCCAGCTCCCTTAAGACAGTGCAGGATAGCTACACCTTC	CASSLKTVQDSYTF
TRBV19	many	-	TRBJ2-7	TGTGCCAGTAGACAGGCTATCGGCTACGAGCAGTACTTC	CASRQAIGYEQYF
TRBV28	-	-	TRBJ2-2	TGTGCCAGCAGAGGGTGGCGGGTTGACGGGGAGCTGTTTTTT	CASRGWRVDGELFF
TRBV15	once	-	TRBJ1-2	TGTGCCACCCGAAGAGGGACACAAACTAACTATGGCTACACCTTC	CATRRGTQTNYGYTF
TRBV6-5	-	TRBD1	TRBJ2-2	TGTGCCAGCAGTCTGGGACAGGCGAACACCGGGGAGCTGTTTTTT	CASSLGQANTGELFF
TRBV30	-	TRBD2	TRBJ2-1	TGTGCCTGGATCCCCAGCGGGAGGGCCTGGTGGAATGAGCAGTTCTTC	CAWIPSGRAWWNEQFF
TRBV19	once	TRBD1	TRBJ1-5	TGTGCCAGTAGAACCGGACAGGGATCCAATCAGCCCCAGCATTTT	CASRTGQGSNQPQHF
TRBV15	few	TRBD2	TRBJ2-1	TGTGCCACCAGCAGCCTAGGGACTACCTCCTACAATGAGCAGTTCTTC	CATSSLGTTSYNEQFF
TRBV29-1	-	-	TRBJ1-1	TGCAGCGGTAGTGACAGCACTGAAGCTTTCTTT	CSGSDSTEAFF
TRBV5-1	-	TRBD2	TRBJ2-1	TGCGCCAGCAGCACTACCACTAGCGCAAGCTCCTACAATGAGCAGTTCTTC	CASSTTTSASSYNEQFF
TRBV19	-	-	TRBJ2-3	TGTGCCAGTAGTATGGAGACAGATACGCAGTATTTT	CASSMETDTQYF
TRBV11-2	-	TRBD2	TRBJ2-7	TGTGCCAGCAGCTCCGACTCTCTAGCGGCCTGGATGCCGACCTACGAGCAGTACTTC	CASSSDSLAAWMPTYEQYF
TRBV3-1/TRBV3-2	few	TRBD2	TRBJ2-7	TGTGCCAGCAGCCAAGGCCCAGCGGGAGCACTCTACGAGCAGTACTTC	CASSQGPAGALYEQYF
TRBV7-9	-	TRBD1	TRBJ2-2	TGTGCCAGCAGCACCGGGACAGACAACACCGGGGAGCTGTTTTTT	CASSTGTDNTGELFF
TRBV4-2	-	TRBD2	TRBJ2-2	TGTGCCAGCAGCCAAAGGACTAGCGACACCGGGGAGCTGTTTTTT	CASSQRTSDTGELFF
TRBV27	-	-	TRBJ1-2	TGTGCCAGCAGTTTAGGGGGGGATGGCTACACCTTC	CASSLGGDGYTF
TRBV7-9	-	-	TRBJ1-1	TGTGCCAGCAGCTTACGGCGGGGGGACACTGAAGCTTTCTTT	CASSLRRGDTEAFF
TRBV28	-	TRBD2	TRBJ2-1	TGTGCCAGCAGTTTCTTACCCGGGACTAGCGGCAGCTCCTACAATGAGCAGTTCTTC	CASSFLPGTSGSSYNEQFF
TRBV7-2	-	TRBD2	TRBJ2-1	TGTGCCAGCAGCCGCGACGGGACTAGCCCCAGGGATGAGCAGTTCTTC	CASSRDGTSPRDEQFF